This T cell receptor beta chain was identified during a study of blood T cell repertoires in COVID-19. Produced via immunoSEQ multiplex PCR; TCRdb's table is partial and in-frame only. The sample includes under 300,000 clones, around 86% seen only once; the top ten take approximately 1.7%. Germline V CDR1 and CDR2: MNHEY, SVGAGI. The V and J ends lost 7 bases and 5 bases respectively, with 16 bases between them. CDR3 size: 14 residues. Individuals aged about 18 to 90 years were recruited from approximately 22 US areas. Two negative PCRs, clearance, or symptom resolution were required of recovered Cohort 3 donors.

Sequences were obtained from PBMCs or T cells enriched from blood (not recorded which). The chain is built from TRBV6-5 and TRBJ2-3, with D possibly TRBD2 on 5 matching bases. The source is a woman in her forties or fifties who had recovered from COVID-19. In DNA form, the CDR3 reads TGTGCCAGCACCGCTGACGGGGTGGAAGATACGCAGTATTTT. Protein product: CASTADGVEDTQYF.